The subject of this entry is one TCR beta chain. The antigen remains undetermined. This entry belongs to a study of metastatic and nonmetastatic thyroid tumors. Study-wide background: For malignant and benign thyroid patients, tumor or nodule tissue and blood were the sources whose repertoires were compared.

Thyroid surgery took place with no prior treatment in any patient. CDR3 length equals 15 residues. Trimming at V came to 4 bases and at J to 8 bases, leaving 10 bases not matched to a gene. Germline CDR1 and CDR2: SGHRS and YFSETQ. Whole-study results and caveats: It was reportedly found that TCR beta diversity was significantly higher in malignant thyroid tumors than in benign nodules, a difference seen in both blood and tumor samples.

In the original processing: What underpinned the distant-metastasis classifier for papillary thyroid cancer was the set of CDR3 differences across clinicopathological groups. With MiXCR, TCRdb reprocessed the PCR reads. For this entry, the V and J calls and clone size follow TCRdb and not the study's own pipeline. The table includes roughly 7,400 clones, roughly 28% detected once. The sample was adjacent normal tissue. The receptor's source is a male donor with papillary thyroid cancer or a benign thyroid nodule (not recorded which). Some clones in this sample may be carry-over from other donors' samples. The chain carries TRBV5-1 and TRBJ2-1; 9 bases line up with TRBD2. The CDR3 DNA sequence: TGCGCCAGCAGCCCCATAGCGGGAGAGACTCATGAGCAGTTCTTC. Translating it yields CASSPIAGETHEQFF.